This T cell receptor (beta chain) is drawn from a study of response to subunit inactivated influenza vaccine. Study results and limitations: Each seasonal influenza vaccination, the authors suggested, recruits few new T cells.

In this sample, this clonotype turned up a few times. Its antigen is as yet unknown. From the RT-PCR reads, TCRdb called clonotypes with MiXCR, one entry per CDR3 protein. This sample has 500,000 to 600,000 distinct CDR3 sequences, with about 14% found just once. The CDR3 loop spans 17 amino acids. V was clipped by 5 bases and J by 0 bases; unmatched bases: 8. CDR1 and CDR2 from the germline V gene are SGHTA and FQGTGA. The rearrangement uses TRBV7-3 and TRBJ1-3; 9 bases fit TRBD1. The clonotype was recovered from a man aged 45 to 65 who received an inactivated influenza vaccine. The sequenced sample was PBMCs from blood, obtained 12 days after vaccination. This chain's CDR3 is CASSPQPGQGSGNTIYF. CDR3 DNA sequence: TGTGCCAGCAGCCCCCAACCGGGACAGGGCTCTGGAAACACCATATATTTT.